These 26 T cell receptor beta chains were all obtained from the same sample, sequenced in a study of a mutant IDH1 vaccine in newly diagnosed glioma. Specified time point: week 11, during vaccination. Every vaccine dose comprised 300 ug of mutant IDH1 20-mer peptide plus topical imiquimod. These receptors have no known antigen. TCRdb's copy holds only in-frame clones and misses some; the assay was immunoSEQ multiplex PCR. The data contain about 40,000 clones, roughly 84% of them seen just once; the ten biggest clones take up 2% to 2.5%. The input for sequencing was PBMCs, taken from a glioma patient whose treatment included an IDH1 peptide vaccine. All receptors come from a man aged 40-49 years with glioma.

The chain employs TRBV11-1 and TRBJ2-3, with 8 bases lining up with TRBD1. CDR1 is SGHAT and CDR2 is FQDESV in the germline V gene (reference sequence). Unmatched junction bases numbered 7, after V lost 5 bases and J lost 0 bases. There are 16 residues in the CDR3. CDR3 protein: CASSRGQGHSTDTQYF. Written as DNA, the CDR3 is TGTGCCAGCAGCCGCGGACAGGGCCATAGCACAGATACGCAGTATTTT.

This clone was detected once. The V and J genes are TRBV7-9 and TRBJ1-1; D ambiguous. Germline CDR1 and CDR2: SEHNR and FQNEAQ (reference sequence). Trimming cost V 2 bases and J 0 bases, with 13 bases left between them. This CDR3 region has 16 residues. The CDR3 sequence is CASSLPTATLNTEAFF. In DNA form, the CDR3 reads TGTGCCAGCAGCTTACCTACGGCCACTTTGAACACTGAAGCTTTCTTT.

DNA for the CDR3: TGTGCCAGTAGTATAAGTTTTCAGCCCCAGCATTTT. Protein: CASSISFQPQHF. This rearrangement joins TRBV19 to TRBJ1-5; D is unclear. Between the trimmed V and J ends, which lost 2 bases and 6 bases, there was a span of 5 bases. This CDR3 comprises 12 residues. Per germline, CDR1 LNHDA and CDR2 SQIVND (reference sequence).

The chain has TRBV19 and TRBJ2-2; TRBD1 or TRBD2 may be the D gene (5 bases each). V was clipped by 8 bases and J by 8 bases, with 21 bases between them. CDR1 and CDR2 from the germline V gene are LNHDA and SQIVND (reference sequence). This CDR3 is 15 amino acids long. In DNA, the CDR3 is TGTGCCAGTCTCGGCGCCGGGACCAACAGGGGGGAGCTGTTTTTT. It codes for CASLGAGTNRGELFF. The entire variable domain, with the rest obtained from reference TRBV19 and TRBJ2-2, is as follows: DGGITQSPKYLFRKEGQNVTLSCEQNLNHDAMYWYRQDPGQGLRLIYYSQIVNDFQKGDIAEGYSVSREKKESFPLTVTSAQKNPTAFYLCASLGAGTNRGELFFGEGSRLTVL.

This CDR3 is CAIGENRHTDTQYF. CDR3 DNA sequence: TGTGCCATCGGGGAAAATAGGCACACAGATACGCAGTATTTT. This sequence joins TRBV10-3 and TRBJ2-3; D not resolved. Trimming removed 8 bases from V and 2 bases from J, with 14 bases in between. The CDR3 loop spans 14 amino acids. Germline CDR1 is ENHRY and CDR2 is SYGVKD.

This chain links TRBV9 with TRBJ2-1; 9 bases agree with TRBD2. The CDR3 contains 16 residues. Germline V CDR1 and CDR2: SGDLS, YYNGEE. The trim removed 0 bases at V and 1 base at J, leaving 2 bases unmatched. In DNA, the CDR3 is TGTGCCAGCAGCGTAGGACTAGCGGATTCCTACAATGAGCAGTTCTTC. As protein: CASSVGLADSYNEQFF.

This chain links TRBV2 with TRBJ1-1, with TRBD1 identical over 7 bases. Germline CDR1 and CDR2: SNHLY and FYNNEI. The CDR3 has 14 residues. V gave up 5 bases and J gave up 5 bases; unmatched junction bases: 8. The CDR3 DNA reads as TGTGCCAGCAGTCCCCGACAGGGATGGACTGAAGCTTTCTTT. Translated, it gives CASSPRQGWTEAFF.

This chain links TRBV18 with TRBJ2-7; no clear D gene. CDR1 KGHSH and CDR2 LQKENI come from the germline V gene. Trimming took off 3 bases at V and 2 bases at J, with 8 bases between the two ends. The CDR3 sequence is 13 residues long. The DNA of the CDR3 is TGTGCCAGCTCACCCCGGACGACCTACGAGCAGTACTTC. The encoded protein is CASSPRTTYEQYF.

Only a few counts were recorded for this clone. The chain joins TRBV25-1 to TRBJ2-3; 10 nucleotides match TRBD2. The germline CDR1 and CDR2 sequences are MGHDK and SYGVNS. With 1 base clipped from V and 4 bases from J, the junction kept 11 bases outside the gene matches. The length of the CDR3 is 18 residues. CDR3 DNA sequence: TGTGCCAGCAGTGAATTGCTAGCGGGAGCAAGTAGGGCAGATACGCAGTATTTT. Protein: CASSELLAGASRADTQYF.

A remark on this clone: The junction differs from germline at one of its ends, possibly a read error. The V gene is TRBV7-7, the J gene TRBJ2-5; D not certain. The germline CDR1 and CDR2 sequences are SSHAT and FNYEAQ (reference sequence). This CDR3 has 11 residues. In DNA, the CDR3 is TGTGCTAGCAGCCCCGGAGAGACCCAGTACTTC. Translating gives CASSPGETQYF.

This chain links TRBV6-1 with TRBJ1-5; maybe TRBD1 (6 bases). The CDR3 is 13 residues long. Per germline, CDR1 MNHNS and CDR2 SASEGT. Deletions cut 4 bases from V and 5 bases from J, with 9 bases between. The CDR3 reads CASSVRGYQPQHF. CDR3 sequence (DNA): TGTGCCAGCAGTGTCAGGGGTTATCAGCCCCAGCATTTT.

The rearrangement links TRBV7-6 to TRBJ2-5; TRBD2 agrees at 10 bases. V was clipped by 1 base and J by 3 bases; unmatched bases: 23. This CDR3 comprises 22 residues. Germline-derived CDR1 and CDR2 are SGHVS and FNYEAQ. CDR3 bases: TGTGCCAGCAGCTTAGGGTCCGAAGCAGGACTAGCGGCTCCAAGACAAAAAGAGACCCAGTACTTC. It translates to CASSLGSEAGLAAPRQKETQYF.

This clone is classed as medium-sized. The CDR3 bases are TGTGCCAGCAGCTCTGACAGGGGGCGGTACAGCGAGCAGTACTTC. Translated: CASSSDRGRYSEQYF. The chain has TRBV7-8 and TRBJ2-7, with 10 bases fitting TRBD1. The V segment lost 4 bases and the J segment 6 bases; nucleotides outside the gene matches: 9. This CDR3 has 15 residues. Looked up from germline, CDR1 is SGHVS and CDR2 is FQNEAQ.

The chain is built from TRBV5-4 and TRBJ2-1; 9 bases align to TRBD2. CDR3 length: 15 residues. Germline V gene data show CDR1 as SGHNT and CDR2 as YYREEE (reference sequence). J lost 7 bases, V lost 4 bases, and 9 bases had no gene match. The CDR3 loop reads CASSLALAGWNEQFF. For the CDR3, the DNA is TGTGCCAGCAGCCTCGCCCTAGCGGGATGGAATGAGCAGTTCTTC.

The chain is built from TRBV7-7 and TRBJ1-4, with a weak D call TRBD1 (5 bases). In germline, CDR1 is SSHAT, CDR2 FNYEAQ (reference sequence). The CDR3 covers 14 residues. The V end lost 2 bases, the J end lost 7 bases, and 11 bases lay between the germline ends. The CDR3 region has the DNA TGTGCCAGCAGCTTACTTGGGGCCGGTGAAAAACTGTTTTTT. It translates to CASSLLGAGEKLFF.

The chain employs TRBV6-5 and TRBJ2-7; maybe TRBD2 (6 bases). The CDR3 consists of 13 residues. From germline, CDR1 is MNHEY and CDR2 SVGAGI. The germline V and J ends were trimmed by 8 bases and 0 bases, with 11 bases remaining between them. The CDR3 bases are TGTGCCAGCTGGGCCGGGAGCTCCTACGAGCAGTACTTC. This encodes CASWAGSSYEQYF.

The chain employs TRBV7-3 and TRBJ2-6; weak D call: TRBD2 (5 bases). Germline V gives CDR1 SGHTA, CDR2 FQGTGA. V was clipped by 2 bases and J by 1 base, with 21 bases between them. The CDR3 loop spans 20 amino acids. CDR3 sequence: CASSLQSRQFRTSGANVLTF. CDR3 bases: TGTGCCAGCAGCTTACAGAGTCGTCAATTCAGGACTTCTGGGGCCAACGTCCTGACTTTC.

The V call is TRBV18, the J call TRBJ2-2; possible D gene TRBD1, 6 bases. V was cut by 4 bases and J by 3 bases, with 12 bases left in between. The CDR3 consists of 15 residues. CDR1 and CDR2 (germline): KGHSH, LQKENI. CDR3 protein: CASSLRSGDTGELFF. The CDR3, as DNA: TGTGCCAGCTCACTACGGTCAGGGGACACCGGGGAGCTGTTTTTT.

J is TRBJ1-2 and V is TRBV27; 7 bases agree with TRBD1. The V and J ends lost 5 bases and 7 bases, in that order; junction bases with no gene match: 7. Germline CDR1 MNHEY, CDR2 SMNVEV (reference sequence). This CDR3 has 13 residues. CDR3 amino acids: CASSAQGVGGYTF. CDR3 nucleotide sequence: TGTGCCAGCAGTGCTCAGGGGGTAGGTGGCTACACCTTC.

This clone was seen a handful of times. The chain employs TRBV9 and TRBJ2-1, with 13 nucleotides matching TRBD2. V trimming: 4 bases; J trimming: 12 bases; junction bases outside the gene matches: 10. This CDR3 has 15 residues. In germline, CDR1 is SGDLS, CDR2 YYNGEE. CDR3 loop: CASSRTSGRNQRQFF. The CDR3 bases are TGTGCCAGCAGCCGGACTAGCGGGAGAAACCAAAGGCAGTTCTTC.

This chain uses TRBV12-2 with TRBJ2-1; the D call TRBD2 from the table was never checked on the DNA. TRBV12-2 is tagged as a pseudogene. There are 17 residues in the CDR3. DNA for the CDR3: TGTGCAAGTCGCTGGGTCCCGGGACTAGCGGGCCTAGGGTGGAAGTTCTTC. Translation gives CASRWVPGLAGLGWKFF.

This clone was counted only a few times. The genes are TRBV6-1 and TRBJ1-1; possibly TRBD1 for D (5 bases). The CDR3 totals 13 residues. Trimming stripped 1 base from V and 8 bases from J, with 11 bases between. Germline CDR1 reads MNHNS; CDR2 reads SASEGT. The CDR3: CASSEGIYREAFF. The CDR3 DNA sequence: TGTGCCAGCAGTGAAGGGATATACAGGGAAGCTTTCTTT.

This rearrangement joins TRBV13 to TRBJ2-3, with 9 bases aligning to TRBD2. The V and J ends lost 4 bases and 4 bases, in that order; junction bases with no gene match: 6. The length of the CDR3 is 15 residues. CDR1 and CDR2 from the germline V gene are PRHDT and FYEKMQ (reference sequence). The DNA of the CDR3 is TGTGCCAGCAGCTCAAGCGGGAGGAGTGCAGATACGCAGTATTTT. Protein sequence: CASSSSGRSADTQYF.

The table lists this clone with a few counts. Sequence at one end of the junction differs from germline and may be a read error. The chain carries TRBV19 and TRBJ2-1; 12 positions agree with TRBD2. The CDR3 sequence is 17 residues long. Germline loops: CDR1 LNHDA, CDR2 SQIVND (reference sequence). The CDR3 here is CASSGGLAGPDLDDQFF. CDR3 nucleotide sequence: TGTGCCAGTAGTGGGGGACTAGCGGGCCCGGATCTCGATGATCAGTTCTTC.

The V and J genes are TRBV2 and TRBJ2-7; D not certain. Germline V gives CDR1 SNHLY, CDR2 FYNNEI. The CDR3 length is 12 residues. Trimming cost V 6 bases and J 6 bases, with 12 bases left between them. The CDR3 spells CASSWVSLEQYF. CDR3 nucleotides: TGTGCCAGCAGCTGGGTCAGTCTCGAGCAGTACTTC.

This chain connects TRBV2 to TRBJ1-2; no clear D. The CDR3 runs to 12 residues. CDR1 SNHLY and CDR2 FYNNEI come from the germline V gene. V lost 6 bases and J lost 0, with 5 bases in between. CDR3 coding DNA: TGTGCCAGCAGACCAACTAACTATGGCTACACCTTC. This encodes CASRPTNYGYTF.